This TCR beta chain derives from a study of naive and memory T cell subsets. This clonotype was seen a few times. CDR1 is KGHSH, CDR2 LQKENI, per germline. This CDR3 is built from 15 residues. Trimming cost V 2 bases and J 4 bases, with 14 bases left between them. An equimolar mix of two oligonucleotides served as the beta constant-region primer for TRBC1 and TRBC2. TCRdb independently ran MiXCR on the UMI-ligation and nested PCR reads; one entry per CDR3 protein. Altogether approximately 140,000 distinct CDR3 sequences are present, approximately 15% being singletons, with the ten largest covering 0.14%.

Material: naive CD4+ T cells from blood. The rearrangement links TRBV18 to TRBJ1-1; a possible D gene is TRBD1 (6 bases). This TCR came from a human donor in good health. CDR3 in DNA: TGTGCCAGCTCACCAGTCGCAGGGGCTGGCACTGAAGCTTTCTTT. This translates into CASSPVAGAGTEAFF.